This record covers a single T cell receptor (beta chain). TCRdb's table, derived via immunoSEQ multiplex PCR, lists solely in-frame clones and lacks some. The table has about a million clones, roughly 80% seen once. This specimen belongs to a study of shared clonotypes between healthy human individuals. The split of CD4+ cells yielded CD45RA+ naive and CD45RA-negative memory subsets. Trimming removed 1 base at V and 6 bases at J, with 10 bases between. This CDR3 has 13 residues. Germline assignment: CDR1 SGHTA and CDR2 FQGNSA. This receptor was obtained from a man between 18 and 35 years old in good health. The gene calls are TRBV7-2 and TRBJ2-7; D gene ambiguous. Material for sequencing was memory CD4+ T cells sorted from blood. Subset reported: CD45RA-negative fraction. For the CDR3, the DNA is TGTGCCAGCAGCTTAGACTCCTCCAGCGAGCAGTACTTC. Translating gives CASSLDSSSEQYF.